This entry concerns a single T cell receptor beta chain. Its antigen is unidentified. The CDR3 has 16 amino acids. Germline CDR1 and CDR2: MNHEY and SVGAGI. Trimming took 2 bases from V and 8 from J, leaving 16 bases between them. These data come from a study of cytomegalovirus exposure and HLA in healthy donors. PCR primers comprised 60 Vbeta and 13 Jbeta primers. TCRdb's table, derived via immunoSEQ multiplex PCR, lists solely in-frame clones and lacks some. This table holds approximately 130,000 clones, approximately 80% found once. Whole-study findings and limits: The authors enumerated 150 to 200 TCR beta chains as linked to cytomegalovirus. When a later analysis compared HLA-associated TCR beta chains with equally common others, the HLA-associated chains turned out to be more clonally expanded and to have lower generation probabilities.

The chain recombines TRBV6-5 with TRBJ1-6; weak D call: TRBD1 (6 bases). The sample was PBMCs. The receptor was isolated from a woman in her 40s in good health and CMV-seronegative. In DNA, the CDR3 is TGTGCCAGCAGTTACCAATCTGGGGGCGGTCATTCACCCCTCCACTTT. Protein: CASSYQSGGGHSPLHF.